Listed below are T cell receptor beta chains from one sample, sequenced in a study of blood T cell repertoires in COVID-19. Here immunoSEQ multiplex PCR was the method, and the copy in TCRdb shows in-frame clones only, minus some. The sample carries roughly 140,000 clones, just under 90% recorded once. Sequencing was carried out using peripheral blood. The receptors were gathered from a woman aged 80 or over with acute or convalescent COVID-19. Both conserved end residues are trimmed from each CDR3.

v_call | cdr3_length | cdr3_aa
TRBV11-1 | 13 | ASSLQAYSYNEQF
TRBV3-1/TRBV3-2 | 12 | ASSQASGRYEQY
TRBV5-6 | 14 | ASSLQGATHNSPLH
TRBV5-1 | 12 | ASSLPATGGEAF
TRBV2 | 12 | ASKPTTGTETQY
TRBV5-1 | 12 | ASSPQGGAYEQY
TRBV6-9 | 12 | ASSYRAGANVLT
TRBV29-1 | 12 | SVERDRGTETQY
TRBV19 | 13 | ATLPSGGAPDTQY
TRBV25-1 | 13 | ASSDPGTGDNEQF
TRBV7-2 | 12 | ASSFTGDYNEQF
TRBV12-3/TRBV12-4 | 10 | ASKSGNQPQH
TRBV18 | 11 | ASSPTGNTEAF
TRBV27 | 13 | ASSSYRGANQPQH
TRBV5-6 | 13 | ASSLRQGSNQPQH
TRBV19 | 11 | ASRKGLSYGYT
TRBV19 | 14 | ASSRKDRGSNQPQH
TRBV18 | 15 | ASSPQLADFSGNTIY
TRBV27 | 13 | ASSSGQLMNTEAF
TRBV10-1 | 15 | ASKWGGAVQSNQPQH
TRBV15 | 14 | ATSREGTGLTDTQY
TRBV5-1 | 11 | ASSLARPYGYT
TRBV11-3 | 13 | ASSLGASSSYEQY
TRBV3-1/TRBV3-2 | 15 | ASSQGGGGIGTDTQY
TRBV19 | 9 | ASSIRESQH
TRBV7-2 | 13 | ASSLAGGGANVLT
TRBV21-1 | 9 | ASPAGEKLF
TRBV7-9 | 14 | ASSPIPQGRTGELF
TRBV7-9 | 13 | ASSSSYGENTEAF
TRBV5-5 | 12 | ASSLIGGDEKLF
TRBV19 | 12 | ASSLRVGNQPQH
TRBV5-8 | 12 | ASSLALERETQY
TRBV5-1 | 12 | ASSLYGVDTEAF
TRBV27 | 14 | ASSLSRGQGNYGYT
TRBV5-5 | 12 | ASSSTGVGTEAF
TRBV5-4 | 13 | ASSSGQGVFHGYT
TRBV7-2 | 13 | ASSLGRLANYGYT
TRBV4-1 | 14 | ASSQVTSGGSNEQF
TRBV7-9 | 13 | ASSLVGGSGNTIY
TRBV19 | 15 | ASSSNNRQGVYYGYT
TRBV29-1 | 13 | SVEFVQRSYNEQF
TRBV5-6 | 13 | ASSLVGAKSYGYT
TRBV18 | 13 | ASSLRDTDNQPQH
TRBV3-1/TRBV3-2 | 13 | ASSREGVSGNTIY
TRBV19 | 14 | ASSGTGTVVLYGYT
TRBV27 | 13 | ASRPGGGDGQPQH
TRBV30 | 11 | AWSTGGNQPQH
TRBV5-1 | 10 | ASSLRGTGYT
TRBV11-3 | 11 | ASSLEAGDTQY
TRBV12-3/TRBV12-4 | 11 | ASSAGFHTEAF
TRBV6-5 | 11 | ASRGGENTEAF
TRBV19 | 14 | ASRDRGRSYNSPLH
TRBV9 | 14 | ASSPHSDPSGNTIY
TRBV5-1 | 13 | ASSFDGFSTDTQY
TRBV7-8 | 14 | ASSWGWTGADTEAF
TRBV29-1 | 12 | SVAGTGGNQPQH
TRBV27 | 17 | ASSFVGLRGGHSTDTQY